This is a list of T cell receptor beta chains from one sample in a study of T cell changes during pregnancy in multiple sclerosis. Profiled with immunoSEQ multiplex PCR; TCRdb holds only in-frame clones, not every one. The sample includes tens of thousands of clones, 89% of them seen just once. The source was peripheral blood, collected in the first trimester of pregnancy. The receptors were gathered from a female donor in good health, enrolled as a control in a pregnancy study. CDR3s include the opening cysteine and the closing phenylalanine or tryptophan. The D gene is left open where the match is weak. The size entry is marked missing in some rows and otherwise reads once, few, many or a size class.

abundance,j_gene,v_gene,d_gene,len,CDR3nt,CDR3aa
once,TRBJ2-1,TRBV27,.,15,TGTGCCAGCAGCCCCGACAGGAGAGCCTACAATGAGCAGTTCTTC,CASSPDRRAYNEQFF
once,TRBJ1-2,TRBV7-2,TRBD1,15,TGTGCCAGCAGCTTAGCAGACAGGGACAGTGGTGGCTACACCTTC,CASSLADRDSGGYTF
.,TRBJ2-1,TRBV10-1,.,16,TGCGCCAGCAGTGAGTCGCTGCCCGGGGGGCACAATGAGCAGTTCTTC,CASSESLPGGHNEQFF
.,TRBJ1-2,TRBV28,.,15,TGTGCCAGCAGTATACTACTCCGACCCCCTCCGGGCTACACCTTC,CASSILLRPPPGYTF
.,TRBJ2-5,TRBV27,TRBD1,15,TGTGCCAGCAGTCTGGGGACAGGGGGCCAAGAGACCCAGTACTTC,CASSLGTGGQETQYF
once,TRBJ2-6,TRBV4-3,.,17,TGCGCCAGCAGCCAACAGGAGACAGCAACTGGGGCCAACGTCCTGACTTTC,CASSQQETATGANVLTF
once,TRBJ1-2,TRBV7-9,.,13,TGTGCCAGCAGCTTACAGGGAACCTATGGCTACACCTTC,CASSLQGTYGYTF
.,TRBJ2-5,TRBV7-2,.,15,TGTGCCAGCAGCGCTGGATTGGACAGCCAAGAGACCCAGTACTTC,CASSAGLDSQETQYF
.,TRBJ2-3,TRBV6-4,TRBD2,14,TGTGCCAGCAGTGCTAGCGGGGGCGGCGATACGCAGTATTTT,CASSASGGGDTQYF
.,TRBJ1-2,TRBV14,TRBD1,14,TGTGCCAGCAGCCACAAGACAGGGAACTATGGCTACACCTTC,CASSHKTGNYGYTF
.,TRBJ1-6,TRBV4-1,.,15,TGCGCCAGCAGCCAAGATGGGCGAGTAAATTCACCCCTCCACTTT,CASSQDGRVNSPLHF
.,TRBJ1-1,TRBV7-9,.,16,TGTGCCAGCAGCTTAGCGTATGGGGGGTTTAGCACTGAAGCTTTCTTT,CASSLAYGGFSTEAFF
.,TRBJ1-6,TRBV28,TRBD1,15,TGTGCCAGCAGTTTCCATCGGACAGGCGGCTCACCCCTCCACTTT,CASSFHRTGGSPLHF
.,TRBJ2-7,TRBV25-1,TRBD1,11,TGTGCCAGCACAGGGGGCTACGAGCAGTACTTC,CASTGGYEQYF
.,TRBJ1-5,TRBV7-2,.,15,TGTGCCAGCAGCTTCGGTCTGATGAGGAGTCAGCCCCAGCATTTT,CASSFGLMRSQPQHF
.,TRBJ2-4,TRBV7-9,.,16,TGTGCCAGCAGCCCCTCGGACAGTGGAACCAAAAACATTCAGTACTTC,CASSPSDSGTKNIQYF
.,TRBJ1-1,TRBV7-2,.,12,TGTGCCAGCAGCTTAGATGTCGGTGAAGCTTTCTTT,CASSLDVGEAFF
.,TRBJ1-2,TRBV6-6,TRBD1,15,TGTGCCAGCAGTTACTCGACGGACAGGGGGGAAGGCTACACCTTC,CASSYSTDRGEGYTF
.,TRBJ1-5,TRBV7-8,TRBD1,17,TGTGCCAGCAGCTGGGGACAGGGGGTTGATAGCAATCAGCCCCAGCATTTT,CASSWGQGVDSNQPQHF
.,TRBJ1-2,TRBV7-2,TRBD1,12,TGTGCCAGCAGCTCGACAGGGTCTGGCTACACCTTC,CASSSTGSGYTF
.,TRBJ2-7,TRBV28,TRBD2,15,TGTGCCAGCAGTTTATCTAGCGGGAGTATCAACGAGCAGTACTTC,CASSLSSGSINEQYF
few,TRBJ2-2,TRBV7-2,.,14,TGTGCCAGCAGCGTGATGCTGAGCACCGGGGAGCTGTTTTTT,CASSVMLSTGELFF
.,TRBJ2-7,TRBV5-8,TRBD2,14,TGTGCCAGCAGCCGGACTAGCGGGAAAAACGAGCAGTACTTC,CASSRTSGKNEQYF
.,TRBJ2-1,TRBV5-6,TRBD2,15,TGTGCCAGCAGCCATTCGTTGAGCGGGAGTGGTGAGCAGTTCTTC,CASSHSLSGSGEQFF
.,TRBJ1-3,TRBV6-1,TRBD1,13,TGTGCCAGCAAAGAGACAGGGGTAAACACCATATATTTT,CASKETGVNTIYF
.,TRBJ2-1,TRBV18,.,17,TGTGCCAGCTCACCACCGGGGCGCCAGGGGTCCTACAATGAGCAGTTCTTC,CASSPPGRQGSYNEQFF
.,TRBJ2-7,TRBV27,.,13,TGTGCCAGCAGTATCCGGGTGTCCTACGAGCAGTACTTC,CASSIRVSYEQYF
.,TRBJ1-5,TRBV6-6,.,14,TGTGCCAGCATCCAGAGCCGGGGGAATCAGCCCCAGCATTTT,CASIQSRGNQPQHF
.,TRBJ2-5,TRBV5-1,.,14,TGCGCCAGCAGCTTGGCTCAGATGCAAGAGACCCAGTACTTC,CASSLAQMQETQYF
.,TRBJ1-1,TRBV18,.,12,TGTGCCAGCTCAATCAGGAACACTGAAGCTTTCTTT,CASSIRNTEAFF
.,TRBJ1-1,TRBV11-2,.,13,TGTGCCAGCAGCTTAGACGGGAACACTGAAGCTTTCTTT,CASSLDGNTEAFF
.,TRBJ2-3,TRBV9,.,16,TGTGCCAGCAGCGCCAATGAGGGAGGAAGCACAGATACGCAGTATTTT,CASSANEGGSTDTQYF
.,TRBJ1-2,TRBV5-4,TRBD1,15,TGTGCCAGCAGCTGGTCGACAGGGGAGGCCTTGGACTACACCTTC,CASSWSTGEALDYTF
.,TRBJ1-4,TRBV21-1,.,14,TGTGCCAGCAGCGGGACAGGTCGTAATGAAAAACTGTTTTTT,CASSGTGRNEKLFF
.,TRBJ2-7,TRBV5-1,TRBD2,15,TGCGCCAGCAGCTTGTACGGGGAGGGCTCCTACGAGCAGTACTTC,CASSLYGEGSYEQYF
once,TRBJ1-2,TRBV6-5,.,13,TGTGCCAGCAGTTACTCTGGCAACTATGGCTACACCTTC,CASSYSGNYGYTF
.,TRBJ2-1,TRBV11-1,.,12,TGTGCCAGCAGCGGGCGGACGGGGGAGCAGTTCTTC,CASSGRTGEQFF
.,TRBJ2-1,TRBV5-1,TRBD2,15,TGCGCCAGCAGCTGGACTAGCGGGGAACACAATGAGCAGTTCTTC,CASSWTSGEHNEQFF
.,TRBJ1-4,TRBV7-8,.,14,TGTGCCAGCAGCTTACGACGGGAGAGTGAAAAACTGTTTTTT,CASSLRRESEKLFF
once,TRBJ2-7,TRBV6-6,.,14,TGTGCCAGCAGTTACTCTGGACAGAACTACGAGCAGTACTTC,CASSYSGQNYEQYF
.,TRBJ1-5,TRBV9,.,13,TGTGCCAGCAGCGTCAGTAGCAATCAGCCCCAGCATTTT,CASSVSSNQPQHF
.,TRBJ2-7,TRBV5-1,TRBD2,15,TGCGCCAGCAGCTTGGAAGCTAGCGGTTCCTACGAGCAGTACTTC,CASSLEASGSYEQYF
.,TRBJ1-5,TRBV21-1,.,15,TGTGCCAGCAGCAATAACACAGCTACCCTTCAGCCCCAGCATTTT,CASSNNTATLQPQHF
.,TRBJ1-2,TRBV5-1,TRBD1,15,TGCGCCAGCAGTAACTCCGCGGGACAGGGCGGTGGCTACACCTTC,CASSNSAGQGGGYTF
.,TRBJ1-2,TRBV7-9,TRBD1,14,TGTGCCAGCTGCAGGACAGGGATATTAGTCGGCTACACCTTC,CASCRTGILVGYTF
.,TRBJ1-3,TRBV5-1,.,15,TGCGCCAGCAGCGTAGGGGACAACTCTGGAAACACCATATATTTT,CASSVGDNSGNTIYF
.,TRBJ1-1,TRBV7-9,.,12,TGTGCCAGCAGCTTAAGCAGGCTTGAAGCTTTCTTT,CASSLSRLEAFF
few,TRBJ2-2,TRBV7-2,.,15,TGTGCCAGCAGCTACTATAGCGGGAACACCGGGGAGCTGTTTTTT,CASSYYSGNTGELFF
.,TRBJ1-2,TRBV5-6,.,13,TGTGCCAGCAGCTTGGGAGGGAACTATGGCTACACCTTC,CASSLGGNYGYTF
.,TRBJ2-2,TRBV18,TRBD1,15,TGTGCCAGCTCACAGGGACAGGGGAACACCGGGGAGCTGTTTTTT,CASSQGQGNTGELFF
.,TRBJ1-2,TRBV28,.,17,TGTGCCAGCAGTTTAACGAATTGGGGGGACGGCTCCTATGGCTACACCTTC,CASSLTNWGDGSYGYTF
.,TRBJ2-6,TRBV9,.,18,TGTGCCAGCAGCGTTACCCGGACGGGATCCTCTGGGGCCAACGTCCTGACTTTC,CASSVTRTGSSGANVLTF
.,TRBJ1-2,TRBV9,.,15,TGTGCCAGCAGCGCCCAACAGGGATTGAGGGATGGCTACACCTTC,CASSAQQGLRDGYTF
once,TRBJ1-2,TRBV29-1,.,11,TGCAGCGTTCCAGATGACTATGGCTACACCTTC,CSVPDDYGYTF
.,TRBJ2-3,TRBV5-6,TRBD1,17,TGTGCCAGCGAGGGGGCCCGGGACAGGGGAATCACAGATACGCAGTATTTT,CASEGARDRGITDTQYF
.,TRBJ2-1,TRBV4-3,.,15,TGCGCCAGCAGCCGGAGGGACGGAACCTACAATGAGCAGTTCTTC,CASSRRDGTYNEQFF
.,TRBJ2-7,TRBV10-3,TRBD1,13,TGTGCCATCAGTGAAAACAGGGGGAGCGAGCAGTACTTC,CAISENRGSEQYF